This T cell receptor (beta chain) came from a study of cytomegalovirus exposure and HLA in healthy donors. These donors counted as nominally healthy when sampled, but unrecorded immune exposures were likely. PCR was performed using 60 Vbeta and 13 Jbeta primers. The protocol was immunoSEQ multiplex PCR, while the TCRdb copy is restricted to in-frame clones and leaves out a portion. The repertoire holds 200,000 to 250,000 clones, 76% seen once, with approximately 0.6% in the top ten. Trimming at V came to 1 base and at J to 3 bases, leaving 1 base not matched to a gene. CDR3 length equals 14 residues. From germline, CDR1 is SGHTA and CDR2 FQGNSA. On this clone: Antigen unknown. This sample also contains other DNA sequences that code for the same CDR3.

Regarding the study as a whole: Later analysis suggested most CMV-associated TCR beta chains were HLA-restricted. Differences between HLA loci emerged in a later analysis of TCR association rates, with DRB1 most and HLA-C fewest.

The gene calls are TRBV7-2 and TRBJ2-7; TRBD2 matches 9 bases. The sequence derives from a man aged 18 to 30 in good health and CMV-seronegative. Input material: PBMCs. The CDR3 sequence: CASSLGSGSYEQYF. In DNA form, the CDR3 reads TGTGCCAGCAGCTTAGGTAGCGGGAGCTACGAGCAGTACTTC.